These T cell receptor beta chains were read from a single sample in a study of blood T cell repertoires in COVID-19. Clones were sequenced by immunoSEQ multiplex PCR, and TCRdb holds only the in-frame ones, with some missing. This sample carries 25,000 to 30,000 clones, 80% to 90% of them seen once, and the ten largest clones take under 20%. Source material: peripheral blood. Every receptor here comes from a man between 70 and 80 years old with acute or convalescent COVID-19. Both conserved end residues are trimmed from each CDR3. Some rows have no size entry. The others give once, few or many, or a class for an expanded clone.

size	V	CDR3
few	TRBV19	ASSIMRDANTEAF
.	TRBV18	ASSSGASNQPQH
.	TRBV6-2/TRBV6-3	ASSSAGASTNEKLF
few	TRBV18	ASSSSYRDDTIY
.	TRBV29-1	SVERGSTSAQETQY
.	TRBV5-1	ASSSPDSYEQY
.	TRBV7-8	ASSLGTGLTDTQY
.	TRBV25-1	ASTGQINSPLH
.	TRBV7-2	ASSPSRLAGSTGELF
once	TRBV6-4	ASSDGQEGYT
.	TRBV5-1	ASSLLAGTGELF
.	TRBV28	ASSLPQQGNTIY
.	TRBV18	ASSPDRDEKLF
.	TRBV27	ASRAGATRSQH
.	TRBV2	ASRTGGWDNQPQH
.	TRBV7-9	ASSSRGTYEQY
.	TRBV5-6	ASRRTGFTGELF
.	TRBV5-4	ASATRQGNNEQF
.	TRBV7-2	ASSPDWSSYNEQF
.	TRBV18	ASSDTGGSEAF
.	TRBV5-4	ASSDRQLSSYNEQF
.	TRBV18	ASSPPGQPFTLH
.	TRBV10-3	AISEGLSGATDTQY
few	TRBV6-2/TRBV6-3	ASSDLAGSSTDTQY
.	TRBV19	ASSIISGQPQH
.	TRBV7-2	ASSLSRGEVTGELF
.	TRBV7-2	ASSPKPSSGANVLT
.	TRBV19	ASRSAGLAGGNEQF
.	TRBV27	ASSRTSGRPYEQY
few	TRBV7-6	ASSLDVRTSGRAVYEQF
.	TRBV7-3	ASSPDSGTGGWTDTQY
once	TRBV5-4	ASSVDSSPLH
few	TRBV7-9	ASSSGTVNTGELF
.	TRBV19	ASSKRRDTEAF
few	TRBV19	ASSTGQSRNFNSPLH
.	TRBV10-2	ASTRGQGTYEQY